This T cell receptor (beta chain) emerged from a study of tumor and adjacent non-tumor tissue in lung cancer. Whole-study context: Stage I to III disease affected 9 to 10 men and roughly 5 women aged about 31 to 85. Study-level findings and limits: Tumor TCR diversity, when higher, was linked to shorter survival.

The library came from three nested PCR rounds adapted from ARM-PCR protocols. TCRdb fed the multiplex PCR reads into MiXCR, producing one record per CDR3 protein. The sample has about 200,000 distinct CDR3 sequences, over 55% seen once. RNA was extracted from bulk tissue without any cell sorting. Donors were chemotherapy-naive, newly diagnosed lung cancer surgical patients in China, August–late 2014. The CDR3 runs to 14 residues. In germline, CDR1 is MNHEY, CDR2 SVGAGI. About this clonotype: What it binds is not known. Germline and junction disagree at one end, which may indicate a read error.

This receptor was identified in a man aged 55 to 69 with non-small cell lung cancer. Input material: lung tumor tissue. This chain connects TRBV6-5 to TRBJ2-7, with D uncertain. CDR3 sequence reads: CASSYTAKGCEQYF. CDR3 DNA sequence: TGTGCCAGTAGTTACACGGCTAAGGGCTGCGAGCAGTACTTC.